The entry that follows covers one TCR beta chain sequence. TCRdb analysed the RACE reads with MiXCR anew, one entry per CDR3 protein. The table shows 150,000 to 200,000 distinct CDR3 sequences, with 28% occurring only once. The data were taken from a study of human T cells and chemical hapten exposure. Indicated time point: patch test 3, about 24 weeks after DPC sensitization. Treatment of the sample: therapeutic diphenylcyclopropenone sensitization with weekly scalp DPC. Per the germline V gene, CDR1 is MNHNY and CDR2 is SVGAGI (reference sequence). The V and J ends lost 4 bases and 2 bases respectively, with 10 bases between them. This CDR3 contains 14 residues.

Sequenced here: whole blood, sampled in connection with sensitization to the hapten diphenylcyclopropenone (DPC). The chain employs TRBV6-6 and TRBJ2-3; D call uncertain. The clonotype was recovered from a woman younger than 35 with alopecia areata. Some clones in this sample may be carry-over from other donors' samples. The CDR3 loop reads CASSSLDDTDTQYF. The CDR3 DNA reads TGTGCCAGCAGTTCCCTGGACGACACAGATACGCAGTATTTT.